This TCR beta chain emerged from a study of T-cell reconstitution after alpha-beta-depleted transplantation in children. This clonotype was seen many times. Its antigen is currently unknown. Per germline, CDR1 DFQATT and CDR2 SNEGSKA (reference sequence). J lost 5 bases, V lost 0 bases, and 10 bases had no gene match. The length of the CDR3 is 16 residues. Whole-study findings and limits: Among T cells one year after transplant, newly produced cells accounted for most counts and diversity.

Unique molecular identifiers tagged the TCRbeta library. Each CDR3 protein gets one entry after TCRdb re-called the PCR reads with MiXCR. The sample shows nearly 200,000 distinct CDR3 sequences, approximately 6.8% of them seen only once. The source material was PBMCs, sampled before TCRalphabeta/CD19-depleted stem cell transplant. The rearrangement joins TRBV20-1 to TRBJ2-7; 10 bases line up with TRBD2. This clonotype was sampled from a girl in the first two years of life with combined immunodeficiency, due to receive a stem cell transplant. CDR3 residues: CSAREMASGRLNEQYF. CDR3 nucleotides: TGCAGTGCTAGAGAGATGGCTAGCGGGAGACTGAACGAGCAGTACTTC.